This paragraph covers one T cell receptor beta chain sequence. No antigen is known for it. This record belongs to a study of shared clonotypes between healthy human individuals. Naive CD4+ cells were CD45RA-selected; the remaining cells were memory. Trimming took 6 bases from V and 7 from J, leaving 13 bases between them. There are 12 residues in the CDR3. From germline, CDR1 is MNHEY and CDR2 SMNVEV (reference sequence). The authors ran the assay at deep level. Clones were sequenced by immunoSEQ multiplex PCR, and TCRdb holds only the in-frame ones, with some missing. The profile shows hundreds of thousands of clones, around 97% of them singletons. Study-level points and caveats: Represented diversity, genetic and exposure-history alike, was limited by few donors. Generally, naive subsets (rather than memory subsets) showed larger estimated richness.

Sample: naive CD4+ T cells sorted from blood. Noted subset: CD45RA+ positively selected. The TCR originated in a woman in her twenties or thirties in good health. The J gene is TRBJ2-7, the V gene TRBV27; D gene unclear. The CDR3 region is CASRRFATEQYF. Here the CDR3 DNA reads TGTGCCAGCAGGAGGTTTGCGACTGAGCAGTACTTC.